Sequencing of this T cell receptor (beta chain) was carried out in a study of T cells in women clearing cervical HPV infection. Overall study: Donors had HPV16-related CIN3 or worse; 2 had invasive cancer.

The protocol was immunoSEQ multiplex PCR, while the TCRdb copy is restricted to in-frame clones and leaves out a portion. The data show about 15,000 clones, and the top ten clones hold 7.6%. This CDR3 is built from 15 residues. In germline, CDR1 is SEHNR, CDR2 FQNEAQ (reference sequence). As to this clone: The sequenced fragment ends 3 residues before the CDR3 boundary, so the rest is inferred from the germline J gene.

The chain links TRBV7-9 to TRBJ2-2, with 8 bases identical to TRBD1. The sequence was obtained from a woman aged 18 to 75 with a cervical HPV16 infection that either progressed to CIN3+ or cleared (not recorded which). The sample taken for sequencing was blood buffy coat. The sequenced part of the CDR3 DNA is TGTGCCAGCAGCTTGGGGACAGGCTTTAATTCAACG. Amino acids: CASSLGTGFNST. The full CDR3 is CASSLGTGFNSTLFF.